What follows describes a single T cell receptor beta chain. V was trimmed by 7 bases and J by 5 bases, leaving 14 bases between them. The germline V gene has CDR1 MNHNY and CDR2 SVGAGI (reference sequence). The CDR3 loop spans 13 amino acids. This sample is part of a study of blood T cell repertoires in COVID-19. Study-level information: COVID-19 samples from acute and convalescent phases originated in the United States, Italy and Spain.

Profiled with immunoSEQ multiplex PCR; TCRdb holds only in-frame clones, not every one. This table has about 100,000 clones, 70% to 90% appearing once. The material sequenced was peripheral blood. The genes are TRBV6-6 and TRBJ1-1, with a weak D call TRBD1 (5 bases). This TCR was sampled from a woman in her twenties or thirties with acute or convalescent COVID-19. This chain's CDR3 is CASTSGRGTEAFF. In DNA form, the CDR3 reads TGTGCCAGCACCTCGGGCCGGGGGACTGAAGCTTTCTTT.